One TCR beta chain is described in this entry. The antigen is unknown. Isolation of PBMCs was performed using around 9.1 ml of fresh peripheral blood. These data are taken from a study of Graves' ophthalmopathy and Graves' hyperthyroidism. Study-wide results and caveats: A majority of expanded thyroid clonotypes exceeding 0.001 frequency were likewise present in blood. Separation of ophthalmopathy from stable hyperthyroidism was achieved by a 13-signature model, at roughly 90% sensitivity and 81.08% specificity.

The CDR3 totals 15 residues. V lost 1 base to trimming and J lost 7 bases; unmatched junction nucleotides: 5. The germline V gene has CDR1 SQVTM and CDR2 ANQGSEA. Investigators amplified TCR beta CDR3 regions from RNA transcripts. HTBI primers primed a first-round RT-PCR, and a second-round multiplex PCR followed. TCRdb fed the multiplex PCR reads into MiXCR, producing one record per CDR3 protein. The table lists 52,000 or so distinct CDR3 sequences, roughly half of them singletons, with approximately 4.8% in the top ten. This chain uses TRBV29-1 with TRBJ2-1, with 12 bases aligning to TRBD2. The sequenced sample was peripheral blood. The sequence was collected from an adult woman with Graves' ophthalmopathy. CDR3 nucleotides: TGCAGCGTTGAAGTACTAGCGGGAGGCTTTAATGAGCAGTTCTTC. Translation: CSVEVLAGGFNEQFF.